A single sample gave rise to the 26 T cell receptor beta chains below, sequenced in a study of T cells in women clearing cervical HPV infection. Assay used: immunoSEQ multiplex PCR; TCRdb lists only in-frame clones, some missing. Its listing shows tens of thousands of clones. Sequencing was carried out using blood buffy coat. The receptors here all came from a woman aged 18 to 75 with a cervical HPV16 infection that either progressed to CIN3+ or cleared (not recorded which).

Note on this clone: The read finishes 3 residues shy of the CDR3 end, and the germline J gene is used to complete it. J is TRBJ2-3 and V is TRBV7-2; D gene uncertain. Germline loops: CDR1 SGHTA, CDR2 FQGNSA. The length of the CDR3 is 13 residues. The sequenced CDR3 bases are TGTGCCAGCAGCTTCAGAGACAATCAGCCG. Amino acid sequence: CASSFRDNQP. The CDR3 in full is CASSFRDNQPQYF.

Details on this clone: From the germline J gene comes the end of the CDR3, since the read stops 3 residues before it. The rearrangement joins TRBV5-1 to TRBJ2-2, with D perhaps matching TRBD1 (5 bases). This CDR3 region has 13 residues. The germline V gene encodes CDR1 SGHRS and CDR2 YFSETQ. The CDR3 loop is CASSPIGANVLFF. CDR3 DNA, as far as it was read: TGCGCCAGCAGCCCCATTGGGGCCAACGTG.

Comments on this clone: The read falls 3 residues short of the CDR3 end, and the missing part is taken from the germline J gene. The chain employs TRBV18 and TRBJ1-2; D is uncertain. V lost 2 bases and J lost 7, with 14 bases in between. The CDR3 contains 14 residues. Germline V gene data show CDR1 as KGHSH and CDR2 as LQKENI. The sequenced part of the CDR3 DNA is TGTGCCAGCTCACCAAGAAGTCTTTCAGGTGGC. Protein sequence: CASSPRSLSGG. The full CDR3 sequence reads CASSPRSLSGGYTF.

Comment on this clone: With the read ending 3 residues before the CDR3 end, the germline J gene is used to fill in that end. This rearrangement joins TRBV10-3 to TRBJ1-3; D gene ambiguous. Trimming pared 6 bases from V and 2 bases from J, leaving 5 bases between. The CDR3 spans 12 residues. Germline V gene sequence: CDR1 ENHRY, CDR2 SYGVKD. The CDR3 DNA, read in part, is TGTGCCATCAGCGACACTGGAAACACC. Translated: CAISDTGNT. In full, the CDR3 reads CAISDTGNTIYF.

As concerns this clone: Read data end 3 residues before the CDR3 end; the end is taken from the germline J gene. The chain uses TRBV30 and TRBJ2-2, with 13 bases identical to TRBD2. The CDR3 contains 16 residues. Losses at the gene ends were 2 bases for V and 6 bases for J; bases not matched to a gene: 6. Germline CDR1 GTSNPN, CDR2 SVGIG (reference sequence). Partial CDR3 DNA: TGTGCCTGGAGTCCACCGGGACTAGCGGGACCCGGGGAG. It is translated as CAWSPPGLAGPGE. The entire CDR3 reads CAWSPPGLAGPGELFF. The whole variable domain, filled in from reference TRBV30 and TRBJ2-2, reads SQTIHQWPATLVQPVGSPLSLECTVEGTSNPNLYWYRQAAGRGLQLLFYSVGIGQISSEVPQNLSASRPQDRQFILSSKKLLLSDSGFYLCAWSPPGLAGPGELFFGEGSRLTVL.

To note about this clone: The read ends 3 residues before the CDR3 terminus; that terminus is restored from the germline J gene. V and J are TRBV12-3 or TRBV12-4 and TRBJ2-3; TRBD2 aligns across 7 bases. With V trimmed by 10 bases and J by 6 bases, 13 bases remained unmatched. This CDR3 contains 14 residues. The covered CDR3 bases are TGTGCCATCCGTGGGGACTACCCGGGGGATACG. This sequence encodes CAIRGDYPGDT. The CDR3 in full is CAIRGDYPGDTQYF.

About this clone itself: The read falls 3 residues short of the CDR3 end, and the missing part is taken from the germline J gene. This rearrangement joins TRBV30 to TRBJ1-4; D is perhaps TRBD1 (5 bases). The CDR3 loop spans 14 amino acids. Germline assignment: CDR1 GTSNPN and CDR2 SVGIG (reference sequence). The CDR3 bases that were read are TGTGCCTGGAGTGTGACAGCAATGAATTCACCA. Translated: CAWSVTAMNSP. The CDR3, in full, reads CAWSVTAMNSPLFF.

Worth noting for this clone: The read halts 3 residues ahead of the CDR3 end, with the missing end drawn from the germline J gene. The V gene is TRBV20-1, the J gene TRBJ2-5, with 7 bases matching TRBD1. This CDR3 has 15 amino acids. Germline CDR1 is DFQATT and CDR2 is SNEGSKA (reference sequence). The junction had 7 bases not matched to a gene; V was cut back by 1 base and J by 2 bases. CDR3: CSARVLPGQQETQYF. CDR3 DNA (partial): TGCAGTGCTAGAGTGTTACCGGGACAGCAAGAGACC.

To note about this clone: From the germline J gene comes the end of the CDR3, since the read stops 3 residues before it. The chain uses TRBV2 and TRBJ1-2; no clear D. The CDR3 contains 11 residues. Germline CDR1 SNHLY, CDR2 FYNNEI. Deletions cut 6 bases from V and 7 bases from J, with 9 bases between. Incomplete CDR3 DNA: TGTGCCAGCAGGCCGGTTCTTGGC. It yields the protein CASRPVLG. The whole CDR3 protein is CASRPVLGYTF.

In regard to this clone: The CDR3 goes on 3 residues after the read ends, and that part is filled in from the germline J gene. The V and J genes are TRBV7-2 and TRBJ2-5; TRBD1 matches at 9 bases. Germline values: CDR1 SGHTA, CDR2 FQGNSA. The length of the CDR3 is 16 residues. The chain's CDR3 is CASSLAGQGRGDTQYF. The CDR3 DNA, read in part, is TGTGCCAGCAGCTTAGCGGGACAGGGCCGCGGAGATACC. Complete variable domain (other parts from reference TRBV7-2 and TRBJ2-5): GAGVSQSPSNKVTEKGKDVELRCDPISGHTALYWYRQSLGQGLEFLIYFQGNSAPDKSGLPSDRFSAERTGGSVSTLTIQRTQQEDSAVYLCASSLAGQGRGDTQYFGPGTRLLVL.

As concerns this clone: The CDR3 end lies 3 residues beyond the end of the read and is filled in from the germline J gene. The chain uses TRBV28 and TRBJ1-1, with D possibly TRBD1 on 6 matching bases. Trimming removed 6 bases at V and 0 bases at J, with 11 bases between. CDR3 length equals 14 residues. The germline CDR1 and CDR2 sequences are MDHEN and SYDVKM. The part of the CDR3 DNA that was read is TGTGCCAGCAGATCCGGGACATTGAACACTGAA. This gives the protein CASRSGTLNTE. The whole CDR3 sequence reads CASRSGTLNTEAFF.

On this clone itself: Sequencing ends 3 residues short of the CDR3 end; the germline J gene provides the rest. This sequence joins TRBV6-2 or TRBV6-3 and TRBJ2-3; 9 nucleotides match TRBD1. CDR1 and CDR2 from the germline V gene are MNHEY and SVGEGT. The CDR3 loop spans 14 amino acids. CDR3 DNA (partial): TGTGCCAGCGATACGGGACAGGGCGACCAGCCG. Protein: CASDTGQGDQP. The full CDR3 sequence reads CASDTGQGDQPQYF.

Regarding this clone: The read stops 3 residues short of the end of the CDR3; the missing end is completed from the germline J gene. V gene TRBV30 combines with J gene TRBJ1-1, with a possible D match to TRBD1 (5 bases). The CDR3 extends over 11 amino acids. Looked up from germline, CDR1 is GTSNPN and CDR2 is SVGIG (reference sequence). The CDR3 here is CAWSPQGKAFF. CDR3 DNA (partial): TGTGCCTGGAGTCCCCAGGGTAAA. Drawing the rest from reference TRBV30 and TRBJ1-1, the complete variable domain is SQTIHQWPATLVQPVGSPLSLECTVEGTSNPNLYWYRQAAGRGLQLLFYSVGIGQISSEVPQNLSASRPQDRQFILSSKKLLLSDSGFYLCAWSPQGKAFFGQGTRLTVV.

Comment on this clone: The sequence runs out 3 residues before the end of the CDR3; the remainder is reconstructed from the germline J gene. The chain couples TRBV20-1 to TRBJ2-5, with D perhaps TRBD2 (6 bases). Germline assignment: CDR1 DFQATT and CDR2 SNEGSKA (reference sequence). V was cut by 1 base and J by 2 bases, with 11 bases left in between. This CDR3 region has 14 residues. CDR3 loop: CSARGGDHQETQYF. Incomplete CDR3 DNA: TGCAGTGCTAGAGGGGGGGACCATCAAGAGACC.

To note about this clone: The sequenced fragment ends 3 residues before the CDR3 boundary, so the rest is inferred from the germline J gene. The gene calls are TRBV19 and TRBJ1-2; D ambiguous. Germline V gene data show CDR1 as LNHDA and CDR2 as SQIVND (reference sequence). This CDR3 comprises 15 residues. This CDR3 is CASSIRTPGRSGYTF. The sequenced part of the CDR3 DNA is TGTGCCAGTAGTATAAGGACTCCTGGGAGGAGCGGC.

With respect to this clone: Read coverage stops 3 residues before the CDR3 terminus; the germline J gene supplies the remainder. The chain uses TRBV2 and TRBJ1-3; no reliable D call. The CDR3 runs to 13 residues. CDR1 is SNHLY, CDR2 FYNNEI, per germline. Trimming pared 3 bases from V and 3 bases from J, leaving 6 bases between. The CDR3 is CASSEGFGNTIYF. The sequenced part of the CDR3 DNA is TGTGCCAGCAGTGAGGGCTTTGGAAACACC.

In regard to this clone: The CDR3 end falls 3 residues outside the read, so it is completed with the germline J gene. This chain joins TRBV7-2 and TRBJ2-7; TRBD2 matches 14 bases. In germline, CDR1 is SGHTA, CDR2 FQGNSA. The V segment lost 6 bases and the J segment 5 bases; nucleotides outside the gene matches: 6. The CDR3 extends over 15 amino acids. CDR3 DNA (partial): TGTGCCAGCAGGGCCCAGGGACTAGCGGGAGACGAG. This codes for CASRAQGLAGDE. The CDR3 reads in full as CASRAQGLAGDEQYF.

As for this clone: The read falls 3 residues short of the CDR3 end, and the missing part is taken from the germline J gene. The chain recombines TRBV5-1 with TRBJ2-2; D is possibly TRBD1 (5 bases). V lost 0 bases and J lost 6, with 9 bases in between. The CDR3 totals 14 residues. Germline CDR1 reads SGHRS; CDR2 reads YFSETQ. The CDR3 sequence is CASSLEWGAGELFF. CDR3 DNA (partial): TGCGCCAGCAGCTTGGAATGGGGCGCCGGGGAG.

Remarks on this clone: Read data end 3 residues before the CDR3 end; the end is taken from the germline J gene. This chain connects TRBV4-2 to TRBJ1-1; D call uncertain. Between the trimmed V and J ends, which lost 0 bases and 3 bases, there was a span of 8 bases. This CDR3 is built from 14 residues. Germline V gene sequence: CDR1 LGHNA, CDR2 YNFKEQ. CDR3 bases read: TGTGCCAGCAGCCAAGATCCCGGGTACACTGAA. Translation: CASSQDPGYTE. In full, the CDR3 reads CASSQDPGYTEAFF.

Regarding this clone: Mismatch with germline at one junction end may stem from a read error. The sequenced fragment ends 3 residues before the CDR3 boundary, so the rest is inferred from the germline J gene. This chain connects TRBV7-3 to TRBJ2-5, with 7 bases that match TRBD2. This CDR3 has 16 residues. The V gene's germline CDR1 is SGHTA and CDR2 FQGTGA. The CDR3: CPSSFRLAPIQETQYF. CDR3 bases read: TGTCCCAGCAGCTTCAGACTAGCCCCGATACAAGAGACC.

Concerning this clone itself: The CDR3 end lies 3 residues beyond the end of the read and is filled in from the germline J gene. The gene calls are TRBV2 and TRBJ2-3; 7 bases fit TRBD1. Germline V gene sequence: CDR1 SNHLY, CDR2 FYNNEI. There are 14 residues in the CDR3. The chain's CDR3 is CASSEGGQGETQYF. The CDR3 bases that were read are TGTGCCAGCAGTGAAGGGGGGCAGGGGGAGACG. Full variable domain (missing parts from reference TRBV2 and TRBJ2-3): EPEVTQTPSHQVTQMGQEVILRCVPISNHLYFYWYRQILGQKVEFLVSFYNNEISEKSEIFDDQFSVERPDGSNFTLKIRSTKLEDSAMYFCASSEGGQGETQYFGPGTRLTVL.

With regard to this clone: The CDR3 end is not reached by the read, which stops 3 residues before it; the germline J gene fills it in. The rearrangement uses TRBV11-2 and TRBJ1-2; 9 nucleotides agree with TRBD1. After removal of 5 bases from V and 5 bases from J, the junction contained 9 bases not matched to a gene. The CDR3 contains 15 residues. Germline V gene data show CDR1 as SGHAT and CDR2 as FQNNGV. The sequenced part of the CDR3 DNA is TGTGCCAGCAGCACCTCGGACAGGGGTAGATATGGC. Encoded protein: CASSTSDRGRYG. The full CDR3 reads CASSTSDRGRYGYTF.

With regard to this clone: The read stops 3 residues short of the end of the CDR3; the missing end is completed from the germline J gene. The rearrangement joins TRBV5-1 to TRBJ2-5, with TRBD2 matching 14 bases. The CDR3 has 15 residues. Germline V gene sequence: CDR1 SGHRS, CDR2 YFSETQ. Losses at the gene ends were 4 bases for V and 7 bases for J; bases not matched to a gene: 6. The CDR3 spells CASSPGLAGVGTQYF. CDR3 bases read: TGCGCCAGCAGCCCGGGACTAGCGGGGGTCGGGACC.

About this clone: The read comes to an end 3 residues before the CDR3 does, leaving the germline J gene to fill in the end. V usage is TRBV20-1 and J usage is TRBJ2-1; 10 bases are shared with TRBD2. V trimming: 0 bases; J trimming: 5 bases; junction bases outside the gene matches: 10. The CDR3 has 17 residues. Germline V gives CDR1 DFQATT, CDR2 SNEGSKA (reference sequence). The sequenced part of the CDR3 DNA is TGCAGTGCTAGAGATGGAGGTGGAGGACTAGCGGACAATGAG. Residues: CSARDGGGGLADNE. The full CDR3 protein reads CSARDGGGGLADNEQFF.

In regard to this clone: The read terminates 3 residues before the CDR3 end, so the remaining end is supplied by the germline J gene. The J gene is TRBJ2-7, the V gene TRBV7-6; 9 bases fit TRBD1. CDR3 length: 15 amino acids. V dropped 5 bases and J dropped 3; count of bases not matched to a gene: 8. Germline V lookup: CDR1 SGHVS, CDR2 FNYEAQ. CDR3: CASSRGQGGNYEQYF. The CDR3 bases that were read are TGTGCCAGCAGCCGGGGACAGGGTGGGAACTACGAG.

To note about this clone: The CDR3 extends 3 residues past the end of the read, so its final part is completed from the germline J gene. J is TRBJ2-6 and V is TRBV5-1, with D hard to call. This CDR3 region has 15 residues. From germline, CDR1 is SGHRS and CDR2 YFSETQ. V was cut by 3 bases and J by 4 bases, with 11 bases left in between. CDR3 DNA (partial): TGCGCCAGCAGCTATCTAGAAGCGGGGGCCAACGTC. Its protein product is CASSYLEAGANV. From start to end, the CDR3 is CASSYLEAGANVLTF.